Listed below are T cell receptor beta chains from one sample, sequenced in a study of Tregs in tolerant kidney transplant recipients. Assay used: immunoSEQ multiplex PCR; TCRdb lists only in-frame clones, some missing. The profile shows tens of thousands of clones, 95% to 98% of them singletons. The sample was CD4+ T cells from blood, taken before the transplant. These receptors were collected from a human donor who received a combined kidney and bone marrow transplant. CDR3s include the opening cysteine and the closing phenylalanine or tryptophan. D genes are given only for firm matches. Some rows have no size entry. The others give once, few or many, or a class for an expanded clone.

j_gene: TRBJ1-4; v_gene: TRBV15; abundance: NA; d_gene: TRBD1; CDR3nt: TGTGCCACCAGCGACGACAGGGTCCGTAATGAAAAACTGTTTTTT; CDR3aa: CATSDDRVRNEKLFF
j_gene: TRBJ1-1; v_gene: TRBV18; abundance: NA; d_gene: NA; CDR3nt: TGTGCCAGCTCACCACAGGGGACTGAAGCTTTCTTT; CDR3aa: CASSPQGTEAFF
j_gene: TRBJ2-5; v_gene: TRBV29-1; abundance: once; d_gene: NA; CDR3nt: TGCAGCGTCGGACTAGAGACCCAGTACTTC; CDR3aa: CSVGLETQYF
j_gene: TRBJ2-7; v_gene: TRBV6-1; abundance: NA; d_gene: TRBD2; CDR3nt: TGTGCCAGCAGTGAATCAGCGGGAGCCTACGAGCAGTACTTC; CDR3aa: CASSESAGAYEQYF
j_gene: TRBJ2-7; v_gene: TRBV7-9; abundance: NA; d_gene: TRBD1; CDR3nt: TGTGCCAGCAGCTCATTTGACAGGGAGATATACGAGCAGTACTTC; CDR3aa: CASSSFDREIYEQYF
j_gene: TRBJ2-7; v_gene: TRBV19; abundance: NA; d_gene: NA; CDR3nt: TGTGCCAGTAGTGCCCCCAGGAGGGGAACGAATTCCTACGAGCAGTACTTC; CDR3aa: CASSAPRRGTNSYEQYF
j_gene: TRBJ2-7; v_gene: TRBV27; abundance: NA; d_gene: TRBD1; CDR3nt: TGTGCCAGCAGTTCCGGGACAGGGGTCGGACTTATCTACGAGCAGTACTTC; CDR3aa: CASSSGTGVGLIYEQYF
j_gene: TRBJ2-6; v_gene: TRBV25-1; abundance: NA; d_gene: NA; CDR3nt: TGTGCCAGCATGAGGGCTGGGGCCAACGTCCTGACTTTC; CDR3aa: CASMRAGANVLTF
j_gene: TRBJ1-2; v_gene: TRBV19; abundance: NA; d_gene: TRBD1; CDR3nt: TGTGCCAGTAGTAAACAAGCGACAGGGGGCTATGGCTACACCTTC; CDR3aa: CASSKQATGGYGYTF
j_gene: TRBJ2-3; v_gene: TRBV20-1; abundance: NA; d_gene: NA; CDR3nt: TGCAGTGTGTGGCGGGCAGATACGCAGTATTTT; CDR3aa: CSVWRADTQYF
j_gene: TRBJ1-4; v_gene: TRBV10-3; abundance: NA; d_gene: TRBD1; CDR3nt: TGTGCCATCAGTGAATACGACAGGGGGCGGAGGAGTGAAAAACTGTTTTTT; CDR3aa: CAISEYDRGRRSEKLFF
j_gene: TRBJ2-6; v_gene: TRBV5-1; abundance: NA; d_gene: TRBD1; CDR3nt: TGCGCCAGCAGATACACAGGGGCTGGGGCCAACGTCCTGACTTTC; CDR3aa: CASRYTGAGANVLTF
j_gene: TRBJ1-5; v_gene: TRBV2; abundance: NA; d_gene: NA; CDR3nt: TGTGCCAGCAGAGGGACGGGGGGCCATAGCAATCAGCCCCAGCATTTT; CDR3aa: CASRGTGGHSNQPQHF
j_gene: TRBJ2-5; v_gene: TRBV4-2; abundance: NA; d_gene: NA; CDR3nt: TGTGCCAGCAGCCAAGATGGGGTACTAGGGGGAAGAGAGACCCAGTACTTC; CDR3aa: CASSQDGVLGGRETQYF
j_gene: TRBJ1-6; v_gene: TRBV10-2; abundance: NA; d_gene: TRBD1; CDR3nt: TGCGCCAGCAGCGGTCCCCGGGACAGGGATTCACCCCTCCACTTT; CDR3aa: CASSGPRDRDSPLHF